This T cell receptor (beta chain) appears in the sequencing data of a study of neurological immune-mediated disorders. General study points: None of the CDR3 amino acid sequences in expanded clones turned up in more than one subject, which points to private repertoires in all groups.

Germline CDR1 is DFQATT and CDR2 is SNEGSKA (reference sequence). After removal of 5 bases from V and 3 bases from J, the junction contained 7 bases not matched to a gene. This CDR3 has 13 amino acids. This clonotype was seen many times. Its antigen is unknown. Unsorted libraries were generated from 2 million PBMCs. These cells had been stored in RNAlater at -80 C. A 10-nucleotide random UMI tagged transcripts in template-switch 5'RACE cDNA synthesis. TCRdb recomputed calls from the 5' RACE reads with MiXCR, one row per CDR3 protein. The sample holds tens of thousands of distinct CDR3 sequences, about 4% seen once.

The sample comprised PBMCs. The sequence was obtained from a man aged 50-59 years with multiple sclerosis. This chain links TRBV20-1 with TRBJ2-7, with TRBD1 matching 7 bases. CDR3 sequence: CSAWGQLLYEQYF. The CDR3 nucleotides are TGCAGTGCTTGGGGACAGTTGCTCTACGAGCAGTACTTC.